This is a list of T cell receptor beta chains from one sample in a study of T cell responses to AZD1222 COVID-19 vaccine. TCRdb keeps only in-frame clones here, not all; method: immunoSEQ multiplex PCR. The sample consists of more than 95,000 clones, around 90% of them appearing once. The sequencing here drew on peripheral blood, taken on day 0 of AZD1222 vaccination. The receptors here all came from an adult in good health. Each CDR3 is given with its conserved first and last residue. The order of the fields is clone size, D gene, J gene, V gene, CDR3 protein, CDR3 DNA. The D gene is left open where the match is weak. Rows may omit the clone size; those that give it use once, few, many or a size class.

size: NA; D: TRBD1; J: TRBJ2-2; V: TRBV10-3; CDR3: CAIGQDTGELFF; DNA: TGTGCCATTGGACAGGACACCGGGGAGCTGTTTTTT
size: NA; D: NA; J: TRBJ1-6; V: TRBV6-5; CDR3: CASSLRGTNNSPLHF; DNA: TGTGCCAGCAGCCTGCGGGGGACAAATAATTCACCCCTCCACTTT
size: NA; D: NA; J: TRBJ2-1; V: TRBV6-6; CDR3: CASSSGEQFF; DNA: TGTGCCAGCAGTTCCGGTGAGCAGTTCTTC
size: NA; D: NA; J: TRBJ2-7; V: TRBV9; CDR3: CASSGGSGPYEQYF; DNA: TGTGCCAGCAGCGGGGGGAGCGGTCCCTACGAGCAGTACTTC
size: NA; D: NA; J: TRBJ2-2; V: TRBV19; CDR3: CASSIKRVTGELFF; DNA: TGTGCCAGTAGTATAAAGAGGGTTACCGGGGAGCTGTTTTTT
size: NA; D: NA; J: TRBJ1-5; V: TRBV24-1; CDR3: CATYVGRVNQPQHF; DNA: TGTGCCACCTATGTCGGCAGGGTCAATCAGCCCCAGCATTTT
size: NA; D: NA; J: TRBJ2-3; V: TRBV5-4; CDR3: CASRIQGIASTDTQYF; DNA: TGTGCCAGCAGGATACAAGGGATCGCTAGCACAGATACGCAGTATTTT
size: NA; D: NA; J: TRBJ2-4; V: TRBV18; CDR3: CASSPPVTKNIQYF; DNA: TGTGCCAGCTCACCACCCGTCACCAAAAACATTCAGTACTTC
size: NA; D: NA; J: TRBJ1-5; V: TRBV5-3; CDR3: CARSSNQADQPQHF; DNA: TGTGCCAGAAGCTCCAATCAAGCCGATCAGCCCCAGCATTTT
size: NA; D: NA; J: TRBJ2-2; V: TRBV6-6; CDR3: CASSTPRQSTGELFF; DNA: TGTGCCAGCAGTACTCCCAGACAGAGCACCGGGGAGCTGTTTTTT
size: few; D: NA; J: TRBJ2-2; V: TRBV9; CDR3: CASSVVPPPGNTGELFF; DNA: TGTGCCAGCAGCGTAGTCCCCCCCCCGGGGAACACCGGGGAGCTGTTTTTT
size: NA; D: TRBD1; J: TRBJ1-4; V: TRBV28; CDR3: CASSLQGASEKLFF; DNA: TGTGCCAGCAGTTTACAGGGGGCGTCGGAAAAACTGTTTTTT
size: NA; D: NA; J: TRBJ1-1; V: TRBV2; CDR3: CASSAGVSRNTEAFF; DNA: TGTGCCAGCAGTGCAGGGGTCTCGCGGAACACTGAAGCTTTCTTT
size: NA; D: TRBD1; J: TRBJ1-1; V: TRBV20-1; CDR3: CSASAQGVEAFF; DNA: TGCAGTGCTAGTGCACAGGGGGTTGAAGCTTTCTTT
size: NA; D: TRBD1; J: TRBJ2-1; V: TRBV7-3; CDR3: CASSLGDRALNEQFF; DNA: TGTGCCAGCAGCTTAGGGGACAGGGCCCTTAATGAGCAGTTCTTC
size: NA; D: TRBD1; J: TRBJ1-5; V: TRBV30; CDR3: CAFSRQGGNQPQHF; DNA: TGTGCCTTCTCGAGACAGGGAGGCAATCAGCCCCAGCATTTT
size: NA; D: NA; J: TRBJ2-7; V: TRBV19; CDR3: CASSQTGRVLHEQYF; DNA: TGTGCCAGTAGTCAGACAGGGAGGGTGCTTCACGAGCAGTACTTC
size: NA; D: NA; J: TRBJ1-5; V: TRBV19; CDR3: CGRQGYSNQPQHF; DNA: TGTGGGCGGCAGGGTTATAGCAATCAGCCCCAGCATTTT
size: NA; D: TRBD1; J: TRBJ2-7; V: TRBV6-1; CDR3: CASSDLTGGWDEQYF; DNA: TGTGCCAGCAGTGATTTAACAGGGGGGTGGGACGAGCAGTACTTC
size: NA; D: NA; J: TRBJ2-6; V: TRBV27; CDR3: CASSLSWASGANVLTF; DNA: TGTGCCAGCAGTTTATCGTGGGCGTCTGGGGCCAACGTCCTGACTTTC
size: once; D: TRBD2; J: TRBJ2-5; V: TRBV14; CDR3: CASSPRLAGGPVETQYF; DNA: TGTGCCAGCAGCCCTCGACTAGCGGGAGGGCCGGTAGAGACCCAGTACTTC
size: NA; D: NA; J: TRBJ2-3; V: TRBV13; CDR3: CASSGSPSTDTQYF; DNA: TGTGCCAGCAGCGGGAGTCCGAGCACAGATACGCAGTATTTT
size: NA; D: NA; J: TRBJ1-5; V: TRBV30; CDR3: CAWSRQGLGDQPQHF; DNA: TGTGCCTGGAGTCGTCAGGGGTTAGGGGATCAGCCCCAGCATTTT
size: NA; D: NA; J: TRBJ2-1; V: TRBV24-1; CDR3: CATSPLVGNYNEQFF; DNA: TGTGCCACCAGTCCCTTGGTGGGGAACTACAATGAGCAGTTCTTC